The 5 T cell receptor beta chains reported below all come from one sample, sequenced in a study of vaccination effects on CD4 cells after COVID-19. Once cultured for roughly 10 days, the cells underwent separation to obtain CD4+ T cells. Two doses of either BNT162b2 or mRNA-1273 were given to each participant. Sequenced by immunoSEQ multiplex PCR; TCRdb stores in-frame clones only, minus some. The data contain approximately 37,000 clones, about 63% of them seen just once; the ten biggest clones take up 7% to 8%. Their antigens remain unidentified. The source was CD4+ T cells from PBMCs cultured without peptide, collected after COVID-19 vaccination. These receptors were collected from a human donor who received a COVID-19 vaccine.

The chain combines TRBV19 with TRBJ1-1, with TRBD1 matching 10 bases. Germline CDR1 LNHDA, CDR2 SQIVND (reference sequence). The length of the CDR3 is 12 residues. V lost 6 bases to trimming and J lost 12 bases; unmatched junction nucleotides: 7. The CDR3 coding sequence is TGTGCCAGTAGACCCGGGACAGGGGTAACTTTCTTT. Residues: CASRPGTGVTFF.

The genes are TRBV7-2 and TRBJ1-1; 8 bases are a match to TRBD1. J gave up 1 base and V 4 bases, and 5 bases lay outside the gene matches. CDR1 is SGHTA, CDR2 FQGNSA, per germline. This CDR3 spans 15 amino acids. The CDR3, as DNA: TGTGCCAGCAGCTGGCCCGGGACAGGGAACACTGAAGCTTTCTTT. Translated: CASSWPGTGNTEAFF.

The chain combines TRBV27 with TRBJ1-1; the D is unclear. There are 13 residues in the CDR3. V lost 2 bases and J 3 bases, leaving 7 bases between the germline ends. CDR1 is MNHEY and CDR2 is SMNVEV in the germline V gene (reference sequence). The CDR3 is CASSLMWDTEAFF. CDR3 bases: TGTGCCAGCAGTTTAATGTGGGACACTGAAGCTTTCTTT.

This chain joins TRBV30 and TRBJ1-2, with D maybe TRBD1 (5 bases). The length of the CDR3 is 16 residues. Germline lookup yields CDR1 GTSNPN and CDR2 SVGIG (reference sequence). Trimming shortened V by 4 bases and J by 2 bases, and 20 bases separated the two germline ends. The DNA of the CDR3 is TGTGCCTGGACCGCAGGGCGCATGCCTACCAACTATGGCTACACCTTC. It translates to CAWTAGRMPTNYGYTF.

This clone has a handful of counts. The V gene is TRBV6-2 or TRBV6-3, the J gene TRBJ1-1; weak D call: TRBD1 (6 bases). The germline V and J ends were trimmed by 0 bases and 4 bases, with 15 bases remaining between them. CDR1 MNHEY and CDR2 SVGEGT come from the germline V gene. This CDR3 region has 16 residues. The CDR3 sequence: CASSYSRLGAPTEAFF. CDR3 coding DNA: TGTGCCAGCAGTTACTCGAGGTTGGGGGCGCCCACTGAAGCTTTCTTT.